A single sample is the source of the 19 T cell receptor beta chains below, sequenced in a study of blood T cell repertoires in COVID-19. Sequencing used immunoSEQ multiplex PCR; TCRdb keeps in-frame clones, though not all of them. Of approximately 150,000 clones listed, 85% to 90% were seen once; the top ten hold under 3%. What was sequenced was peripheral blood. The receptors shown here come from a woman over 75 with COVID-19, enrolled during active disease.

V is TRBV19 and J is TRBJ1-1; D uncertain. Trimming cost V 5 bases and J 11 bases, with 12 bases left between them. The germline V gene encodes CDR1 LNHDA and CDR2 SQIVND (reference sequence). This CDR3 spans 11 amino acids. CDR3 sequence: CASSQLTGAFF. CDR3 in DNA: TGTGCCAGTAGTCAGCTGACGGGGGCTTTCTTT.

This CDR3 reads CASSFGGYEKLFF. The CDR3 nucleotides are TGTGCCAGCAGTTTCGGGGGTTATGAAAAACTGTTTTTT. This chain connects TRBV28 to TRBJ1-4; tentatively, D is TRBD1 (5 bases). The V end was cut by 3 bases, the J end by 6 bases, with 8 bases between. The V gene's germline CDR1 is MDHEN and CDR2 SYDVKM. This CDR3 spans 13 amino acids.

The chain employs TRBV14 and TRBJ1-3; possibly TRBD1 for D (6 bases). The CDR3 consists of 17 residues. Germline values: CDR1 SGHDN, CDR2 FVKESK. V was shortened by 1 base and J by 3 bases, with 16 bases between the two germline ends. DNA of the CDR3: TGTGCCAGCAGCCAAGCAAGGGGAAACAGGGATGGAAACACCATATATTTT. Protein sequence: CASSQARGNRDGNTIYF.

The chain combines TRBV3-1 (or the pseudogene TRBV3-2) with TRBJ2-2; 9 nucleotides match TRBD2. The trim removed 0 bases at V and 5 bases at J, leaving 7 bases unmatched. This CDR3 has 17 residues. Germline loops: CDR1 LGHDT, CDR2 YNNKEL (reference sequence). CDR3 protein: CASSQDRAGGWTGELFF. The CDR3 region has the DNA TGTGCCAGCAGCCAAGATCGAGCGGGAGGCTGGACCGGGGAGCTGTTTTTT.

The chain links TRBV9 to TRBJ1-3, with 10 bases lining up with TRBD1. Germline values: CDR1 SGDLS, CDR2 YYNGEE. With 2 bases clipped from V and 4 bases from J, the junction kept 12 bases outside the gene matches. CDR3 length: 18 amino acids. Written as DNA, the CDR3 is TGTGCCAGCAGCGTCGAGGGACAGGGGACATCGTGGGGAAACACCATATATTTT. Translation: CASSVEGQGTSWGNTIYF.

The chain has TRBV4-3 and TRBJ2-5, with 11 positions matching TRBD2. The CDR3 is 17 residues long. J was trimmed by 5 bases and V by 4 bases; bases with no gene match: 12. Germline CDR1 LGHNA, CDR2 YSLEER. CDR3 coding DNA: TGCGCCAGCAGCCCCATGACCGGACTAGCGGGTGCGGAGACCCAGTACTTC. As protein: CASSPMTGLAGAETQYF.

This rearrangement joins TRBV6-2 or TRBV6-3 to TRBJ2-5, with TRBD2 matching 7 bases. CDR3 length: 17 residues. Trimming removed 0 bases from V and 4 bases from J; junction bases left unmatched: 11. The germline V gene has CDR1 MNHEY and CDR2 SVGEGT. The CDR3 region is CASSYSRSGKGGETQYF. CDR3 bases: TGTGCCAGCAGTTACTCGAGGAGCGGGAAAGGCGGAGAGACCCAGTACTTC.

This clone showed up just once. The chain uses TRBV18 and TRBJ2-7, with TRBD2 matching 7 bases. V shed 5 bases and J 4 bases; nucleotides not matched to a gene: 8. The CDR3 length is 14 residues. Germline values: CDR1 KGHSH, CDR2 LQKENI. The CDR3 here is CASSRSGVTYEQYF. Here the CDR3 DNA reads TGTGCCAGCTCAAGAAGCGGGGTGACGTACGAGCAGTACTTC.

V and J are TRBV7-2 and TRBJ2-1; 12 bases align to TRBD1. CDR1 SGHTA and CDR2 FQGNSA come from the germline V gene. The V and J ends lost 5 bases and 8 bases, in that order; junction bases with no gene match: 7. There are 15 residues in the CDR3. The CDR3 DNA reads TGTGCCAGCAGCATCCTCGGGACAGGGGGCCATGAGCAGTTCTTC. It encodes CASSILGTGGHEQFF.

The rearrangement links TRBV7-2 to TRBJ1-1, with D possibly being TRBD1 (6 bases). The V gene lost 5 bases and the J gene lost 5 bases, with 15 bases spanning the gap. This CDR3 is 14 amino acids long. The V gene's germline CDR1 is SGHTA and CDR2 FQGNSA. CDR3 in DNA: TGTGCCAGCAGCCGGCGCGCAGGGGTTACTGAAGCTTTCTTT. Its translation is CASSRRAGVTEAFF.

The chain carries TRBV18 and TRBJ1-5; 7 nucleotides align to TRBD1. CDR1 and CDR2 from the germline V gene are KGHSH and LQKENI. The CDR3 runs 14 residues. The trim removed 3 bases at V and 7 bases at J, leaving 6 bases unmatched. CDR3 DNA sequence: TGTGCCAGCTCACCGGAGGGGGCGAAGCAGCCCCAGCATTTT. Its protein product is CASSPEGAKQPQHF.

The rearrangement links TRBV5-1 to TRBJ1-1; 10 nucleotides match TRBD1. V shed 0 bases and J 7 bases; nucleotides not matched to a gene: 6. The CDR3 runs 15 residues. From germline, CDR1 is SGHRS and CDR2 YFSETQ. The CDR3, as DNA: TGCGCCAGCAGCTTGGCGACAGGGGGCGCGGGTGAAGCTTTCTTT. This gives the protein CASSLATGGAGEAFF.

This clone was counted a single time. The chain has TRBV29-1 and TRBJ2-3; D remains ambiguous. This CDR3 is 13 amino acids long. Germline CDR1 reads SQVTM; CDR2 reads ANQGSEA. Trimming pared 5 bases from V and 0 bases from J, leaving 9 bases between. The CDR3 DNA is TGCAGCGTTTTACCCCAGAGCACAGATACGCAGTATTTT. This gives the protein CSVLPQSTDTQYF.

This clone was seen only a few times. The chain uses TRBV7-8 and TRBJ2-7; TRBD2 matches 10 bases. The CDR3 has 14 amino acids. V shed 6 bases and J 6 bases; nucleotides not matched to a gene: 8. Germline CDR1 is SGHVS and CDR2 is FQNEAQ. This CDR3 is CASSSGLAPSEQYF. The CDR3 DNA follows: TGTGCCAGCAGTTCGGGACTAGCGCCCTCCGAGCAGTACTTC.

The genes are TRBV10-2 and TRBJ2-2; 7 bases are shared with TRBD1. Trimming cost V 8 bases and J 1 base; bases outside gene matches: 4. The CDR3 is 14 residues long. Germline values: CDR1 WSHSY, CDR2 SAAADI. CDR3 sequence: CASRRQGNTGELFF. CDR3 nucleotide sequence: TGCGCCAGCCGCCGACAGGGGAACACCGGGGAGCTGTTTTTT.

The rearrangement uses TRBV27 and TRBJ1-5; no reliable D call. Germline V gene lookup returns CDR1 MNHEY and CDR2 SMNVEV (reference sequence). This CDR3 contains 15 residues. Trimming pared 3 bases from V and 0 bases from J, leaving 9 bases between. CDR3 DNA sequence: TGTGCCAGCAGTTTCCAGTACGATAGCAATCAGCCCCAGCATTTT. The encoded protein is CASSFQYDSNQPQHF.

The chain links TRBV9 to TRBJ1-5; tentatively, D is TRBD1 (5 bases). Germline V gene data show CDR1 as SGDLS and CDR2 as YYNGEE. CDR3 length: 14 amino acids. Trimming took 0 bases from V and 11 from J, leaving 15 bases between them. In DNA, the CDR3 is TGTGCCAGCAGCGTAGGAGAAGGGTTAGGGGCCCAGCATTTT. Amino acid sequence: CASSVGEGLGAQHF.

This chain links TRBV5-1 with TRBJ1-1, with TRBD1 matching over 9 bases. Germline CDR1 reads SGHRS; CDR2 reads YFSETQ. The CDR3 contains 19 residues. Unmatched junction bases numbered 15, after V lost 3 bases and J lost 0 bases. CDR3 DNA: TGCGCCAGCAGCTCGAAGGGACAGGGCCGTTTAGGGGTGAACACTGAAGCTTTCTTT. It encodes CASSSKGQGRLGVNTEAFF.

The rearrangement uses TRBV28 and TRBJ1-2; D remains ambiguous. The V and J ends lost 3 bases and 2 bases respectively, with 4 bases between them. The CDR3 has 12 residues. Per the germline V gene, CDR1 is MDHEN and CDR2 is SYDVKM. This CDR3 reads CASSFPNYGYTF. CDR3 coding DNA: TGTGCCAGCAGTTTTCCGAACTATGGCTACACCTTC.